This paragraph reports one T cell receptor beta chain. The antigen is undetermined. This CDR3 contains 15 residues. Trimming at V came to 3 bases and at J to 4 bases, leaving 6 bases not matched to a gene. CDR1 is SGHTA, CDR2 FQGNSA, per germline. This sample is part of a study of blood T cells in healthy people across ages. Whole-study results and caveats: Those diversity estimates obtained from one million T cells were thought to be underestimates.

A sample-barcoded 5' primer and a J-beta primer mix were used in a second PCR of roughly 7 to 11 cycles. TCRdb fed the 5' RACE reads into MiXCR, producing one record per CDR3 protein. The repertoire holds 650,000 to 700,000 distinct CDR3 sequences, with more than 45% as singletons. This TCR came from a woman aged 80 or older in good health. Sequencing was performed on blood. The chain joins TRBV7-2 to TRBJ1-2; TRBD1 aligns across 9 bases. The CDR3 spells CASSLSSGQGYGYTF. In DNA, the CDR3 is TGTGCCAGCAGCTTGAGTTCGGGACAGGGCTATGGCTACACCTTC.